The 25 T cell receptor beta chains reported below all come from one sample, sequenced in a study of T cell repertoires in cytomegalovirus infection. Their antigens remain unidentified. MiXCR was run by TCRdb on the reads, yielding one entry per CDR3 protein. In the table there are nearly 700,000 distinct CDR3 sequences, about 30% of which are singletons. The sample consisted of cultured PBMCs, taken from culture after CMV antigen stimulation. These receptors came from a human donor in good health (CMV status not recorded). Some clones in this sample may be carry-over from other donors' samples.

This clonotype was recorded once. The chain has TRBV19 and TRBJ2-7; D is perhaps TRBD1 (6 bases). Germline V gene sequence: CDR1 LNHDA, CDR2 SQIVND (reference sequence). V was clipped by 3 bases and J by 2 bases, with 14 bases between them. CDR3 size: 15 residues. In DNA form, the CDR3 reads TGTGCCAGTAGTATGCCAGGGGATTTGACCTACGAGCAGTACTTC. Amino acid sequence: CASSMPGDLTYEQYF.

This clonotype has only a few counts. The V and J genes are TRBV27 and TRBJ2-5, with 9 bases that match TRBD2. The germline V gene has CDR1 MNHEY and CDR2 SMNVEV (reference sequence). V lost 4 bases, J lost 12 bases, and 12 bases stayed unmatched. The CDR3 spans 14 residues. Written as DNA, the CDR3 is TGTGCCAGCAGTTCGAGCGGGAGGTCCGGCATGGAGTACTTC. Protein product: CASSSSGRSGMEYF.

The chain is built from TRBV20-1 and TRBJ1-5, with D uncertain. CDR3 size: 12 residues. CDR1 is DFQATT and CDR2 is SNEGSKA in the germline V gene (reference sequence). V lost 6 bases and J lost 6, with 12 bases in between. This CDR3 reads CSAPGGGQPQHF. The CDR3 coding sequence is TGCAGTGCCCCTGGAGGTGGTCAGCCCCAGCATTTT.

This clonotype was counted ten times or more. The V and J genes are TRBV7-2 and TRBJ1-1; 7 bases match TRBD1. CDR1 is SGHTA and CDR2 is FQGNSA in the germline V gene. The CDR3 spans 17 residues. The trim removed 1 base at V and 5 bases at J, leaving 13 bases unmatched. The CDR3 DNA reads TGTGCCAGCAGCTTAGGGGTGACAGGGAGAGCGAAGACTGAAGCTTTCTTT. It encodes CASSLGVTGRAKTEAFF.

This chain connects TRBV7-2 to TRBJ2-5; TRBD1 matches 7 bases. CDR1 is SGHTA and CDR2 is FQGNSA in the germline V gene. Trimming at V came to 5 bases and at J to 4 bases, leaving 10 bases not matched to a gene. The CDR3 contains 15 residues. CDR3 protein: CASSTQTGIRETQYF. The CDR3 DNA follows: TGTGCCAGCAGCACCCAGACAGGGATAAGAGAGACCCAGTACTTC.

V and J are TRBV6-1 and TRBJ2-7; D could derive from TRBD1 or TRBD2 (5 bases each). The CDR3 sequence is 14 residues long. Germline CDR1 reads MNHNS; CDR2 reads SASEGT. Trimming stripped 6 bases from V and 3 bases from J, with 15 bases between. The CDR3 DNA reads as TGTGCCAGCAGACCGTCCGGGGCGCGCTACGAGCAGTACTTC. Translation: CASRPSGARYEQYF.

V gene TRBV28 combines with J gene TRBJ1-1; 9 bases map to TRBD1. The CDR3 has 18 residues. Germline V CDR1 and CDR2: MDHEN, SYDVKM. V was pared by 4 bases and J by 2 bases, with 14 bases of the junction left unmatched. CDR3 in amino acids: CASSSNQPGQGYNTEAFF. CDR3 bases: TGTGCCAGCAGTTCAAACCAACCGGGACAGGGATATAACACTGAAGCTTTCTTT. Complete variable domain (other parts from reference TRBV28 and TRBJ1-1): DVKVTQSSRYLVKRTGEKVFLECVQDMDHENMFWYRQDPGLGLRLIYFSYDVKMKEKGDIPEGYSVSREKKERFSLILESASTNQTSMYLCASSSNQPGQGYNTEAFFGQGTRLTVV.

This sequence joins TRBV12-3 or TRBV12-4 and TRBJ1-2, with a tentative D call TRBD1 (5 bases). V lost 2 bases and J 3 bases, leaving 10 bases between the germline ends. The CDR3 runs 14 residues. The CDR3: CASSLNRFDYGYTF. The CDR3 coding sequence is TGTGCCAGCAGTTTAAACAGGTTCGACTATGGCTACACCTTC.

This clonotype was detected a few times. The chain combines TRBV12-3 or TRBV12-4 with TRBJ2-5, with D possibly being TRBD1 or TRBD2 (5 bases each). This CDR3 is built from 13 residues. The V end was cut by 5 bases, the J end by 2 bases, with 9 bases between. The CDR3 reads CASSGDQQETQYF. CDR3 nucleotides: TGTGCCAGCAGTGGGGACCAGCAAGAGACCCAGTACTTC.

The gene calls are TRBV27 and TRBJ2-7; D is undetermined. CDR1 is MNHEY and CDR2 is SMNVEV in the germline V gene (reference sequence). The CDR3 runs 12 residues. The V end lost 8 bases, the J end lost 7 bases, and 15 bases lay between the germline ends. The CDR3 region has the DNA TGTGCCAGCTCTGATTTCGGGTCGGAGCAGTACTTC. Protein: CASSDFGSEQYF.

The chain uses TRBV7-2 and TRBJ2-5; TRBD2 is a possible D gene (6 bases). This CDR3 has 17 amino acids. Looked up from germline, CDR1 is SGHTA and CDR2 is FQGNSA. The V end was cut by 2 bases, the J end by 1 base, with 17 bases between. The CDR3 is CASSLIVGTLLQETQYF. For the CDR3, the DNA is TGTGCCAGCAGCTTAATAGTTGGGACTCTCCTCCAAGAGACCCAGTACTTC.

The chain uses TRBV7-6 and TRBJ2-1; TRBD2 is a possible D gene (6 bases). This CDR3 has 15 amino acids. CDR1 and CDR2 from the germline V gene are SGHVS and FNYEAQ. Trimming stripped 10 bases from V and 4 bases from J, with 20 bases between. CDR3 nucleotide sequence: TGTGCCACCGGGAGCGTGGTCACGACATACAATGAGCAGTTCTTC. As protein: CATGSVVTTYNEQFF. The entire variable domain, with the rest obtained from reference TRBV7-6 and TRBJ2-1, is as follows: GAGVSQSPRYKVTKRGQDVALRCDPISGHVSLYWYRQALGQGPEFLTYFNYEAQQDKSGLPNDRFSAERPEGSISTLTIQRTEQRDSAMYRCATGSVVTTYNEQFFGPGTRLTVL.

This clonotype was counted a few times. V usage is TRBV4-1 and J usage is TRBJ1-3; D is unresolved. Per germline, CDR1 MGHRA and CDR2 YSYEKL. V was cut by 1 base and J by 4 bases, with 17 bases left in between. The CDR3 runs 17 residues. Here the CDR3 reads CASSQVGTRRGGNTIYF. The CDR3 DNA reads as TGCGCCAGCAGCCAAGTGGGTACCCGTCGTGGGGGAAACACCATATATTTT.

The chain is built from TRBV11-1 and TRBJ1-3; unclear D gene. The germline gives CDR1 SGHAT, CDR2 FQDESV (reference sequence). The CDR3 extends over 14 amino acids. Trimming took 5 bases from V and 0 from J, leaving 8 bases between them. The CDR3 here is CASSMDISGNTIYF. In DNA, the CDR3 is TGTGCCAGCAGCATGGATATCTCTGGAAACACCATATATTTT. The entire variable domain, with the rest obtained from reference TRBV11-1 and TRBJ1-3, is as follows: EAEVAQSPRYKITEKSQAVAFWCDPISGHATLYWYRQILGQGPELLVQFQDESVVDDSQLPKDRFSAERLKGVDSTLKIQPAELGDSAMYLCASSMDISGNTIYFGEGSWLTVV.

This clonotype was seen a few times. J is TRBJ2-1 and V is TRBV19, with TRBD2 matching over 7 bases. CDR3 length equals 15 residues. Trimming took 7 bases from V and 7 from J; bases not matched to a gene: 13. Germline V gene data show CDR1 as LNHDA and CDR2 as SQIVND (reference sequence). The DNA for the CDR3 is TGTGCCAGTAAGAAGGCTAGCGGACAATTAAATGAGCAGTTCTTC. It codes for CASKKASGQLNEQFF. The full variable domain, completed using reference TRBV19 and TRBJ2-1, is DGGITQSPKYLFRKEGQNVTLSCEQNLNHDAMYWYRQDPGQGLRLIYYSQIVNDFQKGDIAEGYSVSREKKESFPLTVTSAQKNPTAFYLCASKKASGQLNEQFFGPGTRLTVL.

The V gene is TRBV11-3, the J gene TRBJ1-5; perhaps TRBD1 as D (5 bases). Germline V gene lookup returns CDR1 SGHNT and CDR2 YENEEA. V shed 5 bases and J shed 5 bases, with 16 bases lying between them. The CDR3 has 15 amino acids. The DNA of the CDR3 is TGTGCCAGCAGCCCCGGGACGGCTAGGTATCAGCCCCAGCATTTT. Translating gives CASSPGTARYQPQHF.

V gene TRBV19 combines with J gene TRBJ1-2; 7 nucleotides agree with TRBD1. The V gene end was trimmed by 2 bases and the J gene end by 5 bases; junction bases not matched to a gene: 11. The CDR3 contains 16 residues. Per germline, CDR1 LNHDA and CDR2 SQIVND (reference sequence). The CDR3 sequence: CASSIPRRDRLYGYTF. CDR3 coding DNA: TGTGCCAGTAGTATACCACGCCGGGACAGACTTTATGGCTACACCTTC.

The rearrangement uses TRBV6-6 and TRBJ1-2; no definite D call. CDR3 length: 12 residues. In germline, CDR1 is MNHNY, CDR2 SVGAGI (reference sequence). V dropped 9 bases and J dropped 4 bases, with 12 bases sitting between them. This CDR3 is CASGILAYGYTF. Here the CDR3 DNA reads TGTGCCAGTGGAATCTTGGCCTATGGCTACACCTTC.

The J gene is TRBJ2-2, the V gene TRBV29-1; D possibly corresponds to TRBD2 (6 bases). Between the trimmed V and J ends, which lost 6 bases and 8 bases, there was a span of 16 bases. The length of the CDR3 is 13 residues. Looked up from germline, CDR1 is SQVTM and CDR2 is ANQGSEA. DNA for the CDR3: TGCAGCGTCGCGACTAGTGGTTTTGGGGAGCTGTTTTTT. This codes for CSVATSGFGELFF.

This chain uses TRBV20-1 with TRBJ2-3; unclear D gene. Trimming stripped 1 base from V and 4 bases from J, with 12 bases between. The germline V gene encodes CDR1 DFQATT and CDR2 SNEGSKA (reference sequence). This CDR3 contains 14 residues. The CDR3, as DNA: TGCAGTGCTAGAGTTCCCTTCCAGTCAGATACGCAGTATTTT. This sequence encodes CSARVPFQSDTQYF.

This clonotype has just one count. The chain carries TRBV18 and TRBJ1-5; D unclear. V lost 4 bases and J lost 5, with 9 bases in between. There are 13 residues in the CDR3. The germline V gene encodes CDR1 KGHSH and CDR2 LQKENI. This chain's CDR3 is CASSRAADQPQHF. In nucleotides, the CDR3 is TGTGCCAGCTCACGGGCTGCGGATCAGCCCCAGCATTTT.

The rearrangement joins TRBV12-3 or TRBV12-4 to TRBJ2-3; D is undetermined. The V end lost 3 bases, the J end lost 1 base, and 11 bases lay between the germline ends. The CDR3 length is 15 residues. The CDR3 DNA reads TGTGCCAGCAGTTTTGGTGGGCTCGGCACAGATACGCAGTATTTT. Its protein is CASSFGGLGTDTQYF.

This chain connects TRBV24-1 to TRBJ2-5, with D unresolved. The length of the CDR3 is 19 residues. Germline CDR1 KGHDR, CDR2 SFDVKD. Trimming shortened V by 2 bases and J by 1 base, and 22 bases separated the two germline ends. CDR3 loop: CATSDSTADVWQPQETQYF. The DNA of the CDR3 is TGTGCCACCAGTGATTCGACCGCGGATGTATGGCAGCCCCAAGAGACCCAGTACTTC.

The rearrangement joins TRBV6-5 to TRBJ2-5; possibly TRBD2 for D (5 bases). The germline V gene encodes CDR1 MNHEY and CDR2 SVGAGI. The CDR3 is 13 amino acids. Trimming took 5 bases from V and 5 from J, leaving 12 bases between them. The CDR3 sequence is CASSGSAVETQYF. The CDR3 DNA is TGTGCCAGCAGTGGGAGCGCCGTGGAGACCCAGTACTTC.

This chain joins TRBV19 and TRBJ2-7, with 10 bases identical to TRBD1. Losses at the gene ends were 4 bases for V and 5 bases for J; bases not matched to a gene: 5. Germline V gives CDR1 LNHDA, CDR2 SQIVND (reference sequence). This CDR3 region has 14 residues. CDR3 region: CASSTTGGLHEQYF. CDR3 DNA: TGTGCCAGTAGTACGACAGGGGGCTTACACGAGCAGTACTTC.